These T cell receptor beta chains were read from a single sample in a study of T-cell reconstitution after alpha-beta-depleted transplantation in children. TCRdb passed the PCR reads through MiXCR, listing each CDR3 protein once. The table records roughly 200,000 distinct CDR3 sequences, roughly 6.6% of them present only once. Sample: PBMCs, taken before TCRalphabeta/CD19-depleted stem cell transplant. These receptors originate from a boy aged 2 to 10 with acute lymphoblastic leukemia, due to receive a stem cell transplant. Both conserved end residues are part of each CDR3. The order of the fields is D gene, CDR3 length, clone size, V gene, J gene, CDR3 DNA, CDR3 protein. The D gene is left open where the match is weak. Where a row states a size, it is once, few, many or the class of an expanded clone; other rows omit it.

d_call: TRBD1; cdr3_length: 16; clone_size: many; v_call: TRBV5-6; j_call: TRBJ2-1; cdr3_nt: TGTGCCAGCAGCTTGAAGACAGGGTGGGAGAAGGATGAGCAGTTCTTC; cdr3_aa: CASSLKTGWEKDEQFF
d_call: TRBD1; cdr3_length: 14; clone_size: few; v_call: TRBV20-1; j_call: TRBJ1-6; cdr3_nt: TGCAGTGCTAGAGAGCAGGGGGCTTTTTCACCCCTCCACTTT; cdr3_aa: CSAREQGAFSPLHF
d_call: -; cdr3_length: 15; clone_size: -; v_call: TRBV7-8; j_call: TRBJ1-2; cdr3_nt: TGTGCCAGCAGCTTAGCGGAGGCCCCTAACTATGGCTACACCTTC; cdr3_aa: CASSLAEAPNYGYTF
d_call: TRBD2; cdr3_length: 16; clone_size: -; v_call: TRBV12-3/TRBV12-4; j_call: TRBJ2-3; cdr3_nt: TGTGCCAGCAGCTCCGTGGGGCGGGGGGGCACAGATACGCAGTATTTT; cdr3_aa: CASSSVGRGGTDTQYF
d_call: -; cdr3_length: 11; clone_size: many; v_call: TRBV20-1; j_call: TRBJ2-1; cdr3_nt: TGCAGTGGTCCCGCGGACAGCGAGCAGTTCTTC; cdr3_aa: CSGPADSEQFF
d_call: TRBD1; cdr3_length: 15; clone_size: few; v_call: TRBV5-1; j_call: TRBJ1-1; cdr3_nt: TGCGCCAGCAGCCCCCAGACAGGGTCAAACACTGAAGCTTTCTTT; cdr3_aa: CASSPQTGSNTEAFF
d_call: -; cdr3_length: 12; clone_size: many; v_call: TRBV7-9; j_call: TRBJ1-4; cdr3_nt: TGTGCCAGCAGCGTCTCGGGAGGGGAACTGTTTTTT; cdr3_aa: CASSVSGGELFF
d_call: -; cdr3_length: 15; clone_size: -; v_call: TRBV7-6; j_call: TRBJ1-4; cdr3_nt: TGTGCCAGCAGCTTGAGGGGTGTCACTAATGAAAAACTGTTTTTT; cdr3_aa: CASSLRGVTNEKLFF
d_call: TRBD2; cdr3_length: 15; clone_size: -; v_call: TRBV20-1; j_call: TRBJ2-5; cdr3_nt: TGCAGTGCCCCCCGGTGGGCGGGGAGGGAAGAGACCCAGTACTTC; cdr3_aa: CSAPRWAGREETQYF
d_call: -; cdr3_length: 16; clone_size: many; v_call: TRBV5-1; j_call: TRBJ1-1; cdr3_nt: TGCGCCAGCAGCTTTGGGGGGGCCCTCCGCGACACTGAAGCTTTCTTT; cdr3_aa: CASSFGGALRDTEAFF
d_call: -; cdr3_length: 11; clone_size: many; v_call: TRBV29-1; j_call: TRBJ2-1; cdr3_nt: TGCAGCGTTGATCGATGGAATGAGCAGTTCTTC; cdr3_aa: CSVDRWNEQFF
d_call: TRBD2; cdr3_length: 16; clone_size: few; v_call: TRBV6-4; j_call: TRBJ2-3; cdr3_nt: TGTGCCAGCAGTGAGACTAGCGGGGGGAGCACAGATACGCAGTATTTT; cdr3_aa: CASSETSGGSTDTQYF
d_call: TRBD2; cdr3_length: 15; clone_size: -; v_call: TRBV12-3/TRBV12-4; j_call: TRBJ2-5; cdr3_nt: TGTGCCAGCAGACGTAGCGGGAGGGCTCAAGAGACCCAGTACTTC; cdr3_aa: CASRRSGRAQETQYF
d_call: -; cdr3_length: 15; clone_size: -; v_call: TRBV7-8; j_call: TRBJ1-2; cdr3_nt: TGTGCCAGCAGACCCCGTGGGGACCTCGGAGATGGCTACACCTTC; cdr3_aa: CASRPRGDLGDGYTF
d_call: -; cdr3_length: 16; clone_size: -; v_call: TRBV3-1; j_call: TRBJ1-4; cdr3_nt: TGTGCCAGCAGCCAAGATCGGGGGGCCATAGATGAAAAACTGTTTTTT; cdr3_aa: CASSQDRGAIDEKLFF
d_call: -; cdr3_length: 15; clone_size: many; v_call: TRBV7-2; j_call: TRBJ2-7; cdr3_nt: TGTGCCAGCAGCCCTAGGGGGGGCCGTTACTACGAGCAGTACTTC; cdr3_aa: CASSPRGGRYYEQYF
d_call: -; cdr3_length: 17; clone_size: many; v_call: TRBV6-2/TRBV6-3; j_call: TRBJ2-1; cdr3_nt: TGTGCCAGCAGTTACTCGAGTGGACAGTCTTCCTACAATGAGCAGTTCTTC; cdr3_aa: CASSYSSGQSSYNEQFF